The 17 T cell receptor beta chains given below trace back to one sample, sequenced in a study of control samples from healthy donors and cancer patients. The table came from immunoSEQ multiplex PCR; TCRdb's copy has only in-frame clones and leaves some out. The top ten hold over 15% of the sample, which has around 100,000 clones, roughly 87% seen once. The sequenced material came from blood. These receptor sequences come from a woman in her fifties or sixties in good health.

CDR3 nucleotides: TGTGCCAGCAGCCAGGGGGGGGGAGACCGTAATGAGCAGTTCTTC. Amino acid sequence: CASSQGGGDRNEQFF. The chain links TRBV3-1 (or the pseudogene TRBV3-2) to TRBJ2-1; 7 bases align to TRBD2. Unmatched junction bases numbered 9, after V lost 3 bases and J lost 7 bases. Germline CDR1 and CDR2: LGHDT and YNNKEL (reference sequence). The CDR3 covers 15 residues.

This chain links TRBV6-2 or TRBV6-3 with TRBJ2-3; 9 bases fit TRBD1. This CDR3 spans 16 amino acids. V lost 2 bases and J lost 2; bases outside the gene matches: 5. Germline lookup yields CDR1 MNHEY and CDR2 SVGEGT. DNA of the CDR3: TGTGCCAGCAGTTACCCGACAGGGGGTTTCACAGATACGCAGTATTTT. Translating it yields CASSYPTGGFTDTQYF.

This chain uses TRBV11-2 with TRBJ2-2, with TRBD2 matching 9 bases. The junction had 5 bases not matched to a gene; V was cut back by 5 bases and J by 4 bases. The germline gives CDR1 SGHAT, CDR2 FQNNGV. The CDR3 is 15 amino acids. CDR3 sequence: CASSLAGGSTGELFF. Written as DNA, the CDR3 is TGTGCCAGCAGCCTGGCGGGGGGGAGCACCGGGGAGCTGTTTTTT.

This clone came up once. The V and J genes are TRBV7-2 and TRBJ1-2; D gene ambiguous. The CDR3 consists of 12 residues. V shed 0 bases and J shed 8 bases, with 7 bases lying between them. Germline assignment: CDR1 SGHTA and CDR2 FQGNSA. The CDR3 sequence is CASSLAALGYTF. The CDR3 DNA reads TGTGCCAGCAGCTTAGCTGCCTTGGGCTACACCTTC.

The gene calls are TRBV15 and TRBJ1-2; 10 positions match TRBD1. The germline gives CDR1 LNHNV, CDR2 YYDKDF (reference sequence). V was clipped by 6 bases and J by 8 bases; unmatched bases: 9. This CDR3 is 14 amino acids long. Here the CDR3 DNA reads TGTGCCACCAGTACCCGGACAGGGGGTTGGGGCTACACCTTC. Protein product: CATSTRTGGWGYTF. Combining the CDR3 with reference TRBV15 and TRBJ1-2 gives the whole variable domain DAMVIQNPRYQVTQFGKPVTLSCSQTLNHNVMYWYQQKSSQAPKLLFHYYDKDFNNEADTPDNFQSRRPNTSFCFLDIRSPGLGDTAMYLCATSTRTGGWGYTFGSGTRLTVV.

The CDR3 region is CATSRGGLDVSTDTQYF. CDR3 DNA sequence: TGTGCCACCAGCAGAGGAGGACTGGACGTGAGCACAGATACGCAGTATTTT. J is TRBJ2-3 and V is TRBV15; a weak D match, TRBD2 (5 bases). Per germline, CDR1 LNHNV and CDR2 YYDKDF (reference sequence). V lost 1 base and J 0 bases, leaving 14 bases between the germline ends. There are 17 residues in the CDR3.

This chain links TRBV18 with TRBJ1-5; D possibly corresponds to TRBD1 (6 bases). V shed 1 base and J shed 5 bases, with 9 bases lying between them. This CDR3 has 14 residues. Germline V gene sequence: CDR1 KGHSH, CDR2 LQKENI. The CDR3 reads CASSPQTGYQPQHF. The CDR3 nucleotides read TGTGCCAGCTCACCACAGACAGGATATCAGCCCCAGCATTTT.

The V call is TRBV11-2, the J call TRBJ2-7; maybe TRBD2 (6 bases). Trimming removed 3 bases at V and 2 bases at J, with 14 bases between. The germline CDR1 and CDR2 sequences are SGHAT and FQNNGV. The CDR3 runs to 15 residues. The CDR3 sequence is CASSLGEDIPYEQYV. CDR3 sequence (DNA): TGTGCCAGCAGCTTGGGGGAGGACATTCCCTACGAGCAGTACGTC.

V usage is TRBV7-9 and J usage is TRBJ2-1; TRBD2 agrees at 10 bases. The CDR3 has 15 residues. Looked up from germline, CDR1 is SEHNR and CDR2 is FQNEAQ (reference sequence). The J segment lost 8 bases and the V segment lost 1 base, leaving 5 bases of the junction unmatched. CDR3 residues: CASSLVLAGVDEQFF. CDR3 DNA sequence: TGTGCCAGCAGCTTAGTTCTAGCGGGAGTTGATGAGCAGTTCTTC.

The J gene is TRBJ2-7, the V gene TRBV20-1; D not certain. Germline assignment: CDR1 DFQATT and CDR2 SNEGSKA (reference sequence). The CDR3 sequence is 10 residues long. V was shortened by 0 bases and J by 6 bases, with 3 bases between the two germline ends. CDR3 residues: CSARDREQYF. The CDR3 DNA sequence: TGCAGTGCTAGAGACCGCGAGCAGTACTTC.

This chain links TRBV6-5 with TRBJ2-3, with a possible D match to TRBD1 (6 bases). The CDR3 consists of 15 residues. Germline V gene sequence: CDR1 MNHEY, CDR2 SVGAGI. V lost 8 bases to trimming and J lost 0 bases, with 15 bases between them. CDR3 sequence: CASYRVRGSTDTQYF. The DNA of the CDR3 is TGTGCCAGCTACAGGGTCCGGGGTAGCACAGATACGCAGTATTTT.

V and J are TRBV19 and TRBJ1-5; D call uncertain. Per the germline V gene, CDR1 is LNHDA and CDR2 is SQIVND (reference sequence). The CDR3 is 15 amino acids. Trimming left V 9 bases short and J 4 bases short, with 19 bases between. The CDR3 sequence: CARAIIRLLNQPQHF. The DNA of the CDR3 is TGTGCCAGAGCCATTATCCGACTACTAAATCAGCCCCAGCATTTT.

The chain carries TRBV3-1 (or the pseudogene TRBV3-2) and TRBJ1-1, with 7 bases matching TRBD1. V gave up 5 bases and J gave up 8 bases; unmatched junction bases: 8. This CDR3 is 13 amino acids long. Germline CDR1 is LGHDT and CDR2 is YNNKEL (reference sequence). CDR3 region: CASSYDLDREAFF. Here the CDR3 DNA reads TGTGCCAGCAGCTATGATCTGGACAGGGAAGCTTTCTTT.

J is TRBJ2-3 and V is TRBV27; TRBD1 or TRBD2 may be the D gene (5 bases each). Germline CDR1 is MNHEY and CDR2 is SMNVEV (reference sequence). V lost 10 bases, J lost 3 bases, and 14 bases lay in between. The CDR3 consists of 13 residues. CDR3: CATLRGNTDTQYF. As DNA, the CDR3 is TGTGCCACCCTGAGGGGAAATACAGATACGCAGTATTTT.

The chain couples TRBV14 to TRBJ2-3; 7 bases line up with TRBD2. The trim removed 4 bases at V and 2 bases at J, leaving 15 bases unmatched. Germline V lookup: CDR1 SGHDN, CDR2 FVKESK. This CDR3 has 18 residues. The CDR3: CASSPFTLSRLATDTQYF. Here the CDR3 DNA reads TGTGCCAGCAGCCCCTTTACTTTGTCGAGACTAGCCACAGATACGCAGTATTTT.

The CDR3 loop reads CASSSPASGGPSYEQYF. The CDR3 DNA follows: TGTGCCAGCAGCTCGCCGGCTAGCGGGGGGCCCTCGTACGAGCAGTACTTC. The gene calls are TRBV13 and TRBJ2-7; 11 bases are shared with TRBD2. The CDR3 is 17 amino acids. Germline V CDR1 and CDR2: PRHDT, FYEKMQ (reference sequence). V lost 4 bases, J lost 4 bases, and 12 bases stayed unmatched. The entire variable domain, with the rest obtained from reference TRBV13 and TRBJ2-7, is as follows: AAGVIQSPRHLIKEKRETATLKCYPIPRHDTVYWYQQGPGQDPQFLISFYEKMQSDKGSIPDRFSAQQFSDYHSELNMSSLELGDSALYFCASSSPASGGPSYEQYFGPGTRLTVT.

The chain recombines TRBV6-6 with TRBJ1-5; perhaps TRBD1 as D (6 bases). The germline CDR1 and CDR2 sequences are MNHNY and SVGAGI (reference sequence). CDR3 length: 15 residues. V was clipped by 7 bases and J by 4 bases, with 17 bases between them. CDR3 in amino acids: CASIKGGGTNQPQHF. CDR3 bases: TGTGCCAGCATCAAGGGGGGGGGAACGAATCAGCCCCAGCATTTT.